The 18 T cell receptor beta chains below all came from one sample that was sequenced in a study of blood T cell repertoires in COVID-19. Produced via immunoSEQ multiplex PCR; TCRdb's table is partial and in-frame only. The sample holds 200,000 or so clones; 65% to 85% are singletons and the top ten take over 6.5%. Source material: PBMCs or T cells enriched from blood (not recorded which). These receptors were taken from a man in his forties who had recovered from COVID-19.

The chain carries TRBV30 and TRBJ2-3; 8 bases are shared with TRBD1. Losses at the gene ends were 2 bases for V and 6 bases for J; bases not matched to a gene: 4. Per germline, CDR1 GTSNPN and CDR2 SVGIG (reference sequence). This CDR3 is 13 amino acids long. This chain's CDR3 is CAWSHRGADTQYF. The CDR3 coding sequence is TGTGCCTGGAGTCACAGGGGGGCGGATACGCAGTATTTT.

This clone was counted between two and nine times. V usage is TRBV5-6 and J usage is TRBJ1-4; 7 nucleotides agree with TRBD1. CDR3 size: 13 residues. After removal of 7 bases from V and 0 bases from J, the junction contained 0 bases not matched to a gene. CDR1 SGHDT and CDR2 YYEEEE come from the germline V gene. CDR3 sequence (DNA): TGTGCCAGCGGGACAGCAACTAATGAAAAACTGTTTTTT. Residues: CASGTATNEKLFF.

This chain links TRBV19 with TRBJ1-5; no firm D call. The germline V gene encodes CDR1 LNHDA and CDR2 SQIVND (reference sequence). The CDR3 consists of 12 residues. Between the trimmed V and J ends, which lost 9 bases and 2 bases, there was a span of 8 bases. For the CDR3, the DNA is TGTGCCAGCAAACCGGGCAATCAGCCCCAGCATTTT. It specifies CASKPGNQPQHF. Looking up the rest from reference TRBV19 and TRBJ1-5 gives the full variable domain: DGGITQSPKYLFRKEGQNVTLSCEQNLNHDAMYWYRQDPGQGLRLIYYSQIVNDFQKGDIAEGYSVSREKKESFPLTVTSAQKNPTAFYLCASKPGNQPQHFGDGTRLSIL.

The gene calls are TRBV20-1 and TRBJ2-5, with D possibly TRBD2 on 6 matching bases. V lost 3 bases, J lost 2 bases, and 16 bases lay in between. The CDR3 extends over 15 amino acids. Germline lookup yields CDR1 DFQATT and CDR2 SNEGSKA (reference sequence). The CDR3 is CSASSSPGLQETQYF. DNA of the CDR3: TGCAGTGCTAGTTCCTCTCCGGGACTGCAAGAGACCCAGTACTTC.

The chain combines TRBV6-2 or TRBV6-3 with TRBJ2-3; no firm D call. V was clipped by 4 bases and J by 4 bases, with 9 bases between them. CDR3 size: 13 residues. The germline gives CDR1 MNHEY, CDR2 SVGEGT. This chain's CDR3 is CASSFPTADTQYF. In DNA form, the CDR3 reads TGTGCCAGCAGTTTCCCAACGGCAGATACGCAGTATTTT.

The chain recombines TRBV30 with TRBJ2-7; 7 nucleotides agree with TRBD1. There are 13 residues in the CDR3. The germline gives CDR1 GTSNPN, CDR2 SVGIG (reference sequence). Trimming at V came to 1 base and at J to 6 bases, leaving 6 bases not matched to a gene. CDR3 amino acids: CAWSDDRDSEQYF. CDR3 in DNA: TGTGCCTGGAGTGACGACAGGGATTCCGAGCAGTACTTC.

The J gene is TRBJ2-1, the V gene TRBV2; 10 nucleotides align to TRBD2. Trimming took 7 bases from V and 4 from J; bases not matched to a gene: 10. The CDR3 consists of 16 residues. Germline loops: CDR1 SNHLY, CDR2 FYNNEI. The CDR3 DNA follows: TGTGCCAGCACAACCCGGACTAGCGGCATTTACAATGAGCAGTTCTTC. Its protein is CASTTRTSGIYNEQFF.

V usage is TRBV13 and J usage is TRBJ2-7; 8 positions match TRBD1. V shed 4 bases, J shed 0 bases, and the junction held 5 bases outside the gene matches. Germline V gene sequence: CDR1 PRHDT, CDR2 FYEKMQ (reference sequence). CDR3 length: 15 amino acids. As DNA, the CDR3 is TGTGCCAGCAGCTCGTCAGGACAGGGCTCCTACGAGCAGTACTTC. Encoded protein: CASSSSGQGSYEQYF. Full variable domain (outside the CDR3, taken from reference TRBV13 and TRBJ2-7): AAGVIQSPRHLIKEKRETATLKCYPIPRHDTVYWYQQGPGQDPQFLISFYEKMQSDKGSIPDRFSAQQFSDYHSELNMSSLELGDSALYFCASSSSGQGSYEQYFGPGTRLTVT.

V gene TRBV28 combines with J gene TRBJ1-2; D uncertain. The CDR3 loop spans 13 amino acids. Germline CDR1 MDHEN, CDR2 SYDVKM. Trimming pared 3 bases from V and 6 bases from J, leaving 11 bases between. CDR3 region: CASSLSYFDGYTF. The DNA of the CDR3 is TGTGCCAGCAGTTTGAGTTATTTCGATGGCTACACCTTC.

The chain's CDR3 is CASSLKSGINEKLFF. CDR3 nucleotides: TGTGCCAGCAGCCTAAAAAGCGGGATTAATGAAAAACTGTTTTTT. The rearrangement uses TRBV3-1 (or the pseudogene TRBV3-2) and TRBJ1-4; D unresolved. Germline V gives CDR1 LGHDT, CDR2 YNNKEL (reference sequence). The CDR3 has 15 residues. Trimming shortened V by 4 bases and J by 4 bases, and 13 bases separated the two germline ends.

The chain carries TRBV18 and TRBJ1-1; D perhaps matches TRBD1 (5 bases). Per the germline V gene, CDR1 is KGHSH and CDR2 is LQKENI. V lost 3 bases, J lost 6 bases, and 11 bases lay in between. CDR3 length: 13 residues. CDR3 nucleotide sequence: TGTGCCAGCTCACCCCAGGGTATTTCTGAAGCTTTCTTT. It is translated as CASSPQGISEAFF.

This rearrangement joins TRBV20-1 to TRBJ2-7; D gene ambiguous. V was cut by 3 bases and J by 2 bases, with 14 bases left in between. CDR1 and CDR2 from the germline V gene are DFQATT and SNEGSKA (reference sequence). The CDR3 is 14 amino acids. This chain's CDR3 is CSASELSRTYEQYF. CDR3 DNA: TGCAGTGCTAGTGAACTTTCCCGTACCTACGAGCAGTACTTC.

The gene calls are TRBV5-3 and TRBJ1-5, with 7 bases matching TRBD1. TRBV5-3 belongs to the ORF category, with a function that is uncertain. With V trimmed by 4 bases and J by 4 bases, 8 bases remained unmatched. The CDR3 covers 15 residues. CDR3 DNA sequence: TGTGCCAGAAGCCTCACGTCCAGGGGGAATCAGCCCCAGCATTTT. It codes for CARSLTSRGNQPQHF.

The rearrangement links TRBV10-3 to TRBJ2-7; 7 bases match TRBD2. Germline trimming cut 3 bases from V and 4 bases from J; bases unmatched to any gene: 6. The CDR3 runs 14 residues. CDR1 is ENHRY, CDR2 SYGVKD, per germline. In nucleotides, the CDR3 is TGTGCCATCAGTGAATGGCAGGGAGGGTACGAGCAGTACTTC. Translated: CAISEWQGGYEQYF.

The CDR3 region is CATSDTGAGPQETQYF. DNA for the CDR3: TGTGCCACCAGTGACACAGGGGCAGGGCCCCAAGAGACCCAGTACTTC. The gene calls are TRBV24-1 and TRBJ2-5; 7 nucleotides align to TRBD1. This CDR3 comprises 16 residues. J gave up 1 base and V 4 bases, and 8 bases lay outside the gene matches. CDR1 and CDR2 from the germline V gene are KGHDR and SFDVKD.

The chain combines TRBV12-3 or TRBV12-4 with TRBJ1-1; D might be TRBD1 (6 bases). This CDR3 comprises 13 residues. The germline V and J ends were trimmed by 6 bases and 6 bases, with 14 bases remaining between them. The CDR3 coding sequence is TGTGCCAGCAGCCCTTTACAGGGCCCTGAAGCTTTCTTT. Amino acid sequence: CASSPLQGPEAFF.

This chain links TRBV28 with TRBJ1-2; 7 nucleotides align to TRBD1. Per germline, CDR1 MDHEN and CDR2 SYDVKM. V was clipped by 9 bases and J by 2 bases; unmatched bases: 3. This CDR3 region has 12 residues. CDR3: CASAQGNYGYTF. In nucleotides, the CDR3 is TGTGCCAGTGCACAGGGGAACTATGGCTACACCTTC.

The V call is TRBV7-2, the J call TRBJ1-2, with TRBD1 identical over 8 bases. The V gene's germline CDR1 is SGHTA and CDR2 FQGNSA. Trimming removed 5 bases from V and 4 bases from J; junction bases left unmatched: 9. CDR3 length equals 15 residues. The CDR3 DNA follows: TGTGCCAGCAGCACGTGGGGACAGGCGCTCTATGGCTACACCTTC. Protein: CASSTWGQALYGYTF. Based on the CDR3 plus reference TRBV7-2 and TRBJ1-2, the full variable domain is GAGVSQSPSNKVTEKGKDVELRCDPISGHTALYWYRQSLGQGLEFLIYFQGNSAPDKSGLPSDRFSAERTGGSVSTLTIQRTQQEDSAVYLCASSTWGQALYGYTFGSGTRLTVV.